The text below deals with one TCR beta chain. As yet, its antigen is unknown. The DNA ends 3 residues before the CDR3 does, and the rest of the CDR3 is filled in from the germline J gene. immunoSEQ multiplex PCR used an average of around 1,100 ng genomic DNA. Sequenced by immunoSEQ multiplex PCR; TCRdb stores in-frame clones only, minus some. The listing records approximately 22,000 clones. This record comes from a study of T cells in women clearing cervical HPV infection. Study as a whole: For cases, blood was sampled a median around 150 days after lesion detection, interquartile range roughly 80 to 200 days. HLA type stays a possible confounder, typing being limited. The study, taken as a whole, reports: Cases carried less TRBV6-7 than controls: roughly 0.11% versus 0.16%.

Germline assignment: CDR1 DFQATT and CDR2 SNEGSKA (reference sequence). The CDR3 length is 16 residues. The V and J ends lost 3 bases and 0 bases, in that order; junction bases with no gene match: 7. The chain has TRBV20-1 and TRBJ2-4; 8 positions match TRBD2. The specimen sequenced was blood buffy coat. The clonotype originates from a woman between 18 and 75 years old with a cervical HPV16 infection that either progressed to CIN3+ or cleared (not recorded which). CDR3: CSARRGAGLAKNIQYF. Incomplete CDR3 DNA: TGCAGTGCTAGGCGGGGGGCCGGACTAGCCAAAAACATT.